This TCR beta chain appears in the sequencing data of a study of blood T cell repertoires in COVID-19. For the study at large: Some COVID-19 samples were acute and others convalescent; all came from the United States, Italy and Spain.

Germline values: CDR1 KGHDR, CDR2 SFDVKD. V shed 0 bases and J shed 5 bases, with 12 bases lying between them. The CDR3 is 16 amino acids. A Seattle source enrolled patients during active infection and followed them longitudinally. Per the study methods: Amplification of reference gene primers provided the estimated nucleated cell counts. Assay: immunoSEQ multiplex PCR; the TCRdb copy retains only in-frame clones and omits some. V, J and clone size derive from that table, while D and trimming were established from the DNA sequence. This sample has roughly 220,000 clones, with approximately 78% found just once.

Sequenced: peripheral blood. V usage is TRBV24-1 and J usage is TRBJ2-2, with D possibly TRBD2 on 5 matching bases. This TCR was sampled from a woman of 80 years or more with COVID-19, enrolled during active disease. CDR3 DNA: TGTGCCACCAGTGATTTGAGGCCGTCGGGGACCGGGGAGCTGTTTTTT. This gives the protein CATSDLRPSGTGELFF.